Listed here are 18 T cell receptor beta chains from one sample, sequenced in a study of tumor-infiltrating lymphocytes in primary liver carcinoma (dated by TCRdb to the late 2010s). Data came from an Illumina HiSeq 2500. Using a constant-region primer and ProtoScript II reverse transcriptase, TCRbeta-specific cDNA was reverse-transcribed from approximately 0.55 ug total RNA. TCRbeta libraries were built with three nested multiplex PCR rounds, a slightly modified ARM-PCR procedure. Each of the first two PCR rounds ran for approximately 10 cycles using multiplex TRBV1-TRBV30 forward primers together with a Cbeta reverse primer. TCRdb's own reprocessing of the public reads used fastp at Q25 and MiXCR and kept productive beta chains. Rows are unified per CDR3 protein, each entry keeping the most common DNA and genes. This sample has fewer than 350,000 distinct CDR3 sequences in its table, and 50% to 70% of those were observed once. The top ten clonotypes cover roughly 8.9% of the sample.

RNA from unsorted whole blood was extracted with TRIzol reagent, and germline DNA was obtained with the DNeasy Blood & Tissue kit. The sample was peripheral blood. These receptors all come from a middle-aged man with primary liver carcinoma and hepatitis B virus infection.

This clonotype showed up just once. A read error may be the cause here, since a much bigger clone is one base away. V is TRBV6-1 and J is TRBJ1-5; D is uncertain. Germline assignment: CDR1 MNHNS and CDR2 SASEGT. V lost 6 bases and J lost 10, with 16 bases in between. The CDR3 totals 13 residues. The CDR3 is CASRGVWAGPQHF. The DNA of the CDR3 is TGTGCCAGCAGGGGCGTTTGGGCAGGCCCCCAGCATTTT.

This clonotype appeared many times. CDR3 sequence: CASRPSSGYNEQFF. The CDR3 coding sequence is TGCGCCAGCAGGCCCTCTAGCGGATACAATGAGCAGTTCTTC. This chain links TRBV5-1 with TRBJ2-1; 7 bases line up with TRBD2. In germline, CDR1 is SGHRS, CDR2 YFSETQ. J was trimmed by 4 bases and V by 5 bases; bases with no gene match: 6. The CDR3 has 14 residues.

This clonotype was recorded many times. The chain employs TRBV5-1 and TRBJ2-7; D may be TRBD1 (5 bases). The CDR3 totals 15 residues. Trimming cost V 2 bases and J 0 bases, with 12 bases left between them. Germline V CDR1 and CDR2: SGHRS, YFSETQ. The CDR3 sequence: CASSFEQASSYEQYF. The CDR3 bases are TGCGCCAGCAGCTTTGAACAGGCCAGCTCCTACGAGCAGTACTTC.

This clonotype was seen more than once but under ten times. With a much larger clone just one base away, this may be a read error. This sequence joins TRBV29-1 and TRBJ2-1; 10 bases map to TRBD2. Germline V gives CDR1 SQVTM, CDR2 ANQGSEA. This CDR3 comprises 13 residues. The CDR3 nucleotides read TGCAGCGCAATAGCGGGGGGCTACAATGGGCAGTTCTTC. Its protein is CSAIAGGYNGQFF.

This clonotype was recorded many times. The chain uses TRBV12-3 or TRBV12-4 and TRBJ2-7; 10 bases are a match to TRBD2. The CDR3 runs 13 residues. Unmatched junction bases numbered 3, after V lost 7 bases and J lost 3 bases. CDR3 nucleotide sequence: TGTGCCAGCACACTAGCGGGACGCTACGAGCAGTACTTC. Its translation is CASTLAGRYEQYF.

CDR3 sequence (DNA): TGTGCCAGCAGTACGGGGGCAGGGGACACCGGGGAGCTGTTTTTT. This gives the protein CASSTGAGDTGELFF. V and J are TRBV28 and TRBJ2-2; perhaps D is TRBD1 or TRBD2 (6 bases each). This CDR3 comprises 15 residues. Looked up from germline, CDR1 is MDHEN and CDR2 is SYDVKM. The V end lost 5 bases, the J end lost 3 bases, and 13 bases lay between the germline ends.

Regarding this clonotype: A much larger clone is a single base away; this may be a read error. The conserved phenylalanine or tryptophan normally closing the CDR3 is absent here, so this likely arose from a read error. The V and J genes are TRBV5-4 and TRBJ2-5; 7 bases agree with TRBD2. Germline CDR1 is SGHNT and CDR2 is YYREEE (reference sequence). CDR3 length equals 13 residues. The J segment lost 3 bases and the V segment lost 3 bases, leaving 2 bases of the junction unmatched. CDR3 bases: TGTGCCAGCAGCTCGCTAGCGGAAGAGACCCAGTACTTA. This gives the protein CASSSLAEETQYL.

The chain joins TRBV11-2 to TRBJ2-5; weak D call: TRBD1 (5 bases). The CDR3 length is 18 residues. Per germline, CDR1 SGHAT and CDR2 FQNNGV. Trimming pared 0 bases from V and 1 base from J, leaving 18 bases between. CDR3 sequence reads: CASSLDIIDRRAQETQYF. For the CDR3, the DNA is TGTGCCAGCAGCTTAGACATCATCGACAGACGAGCCCAAGAGACCCAGTACTTC.

This chain connects TRBV4-2 to TRBJ2-2; unclear D gene. Trimming took off 1 base at V and 2 bases at J, with 5 bases between the two ends. The CDR3 is made up of 14 amino acids. Germline V gene sequence: CDR1 LGHNA, CDR2 YNFKEQ. The CDR3 sequence is CASSQAANTGELFF. CDR3 coding DNA: TGTGCCAGCAGCCAAGCCGCTAACACCGGGGAGCTGTTTTTT.

V usage is TRBV10-3 and J usage is TRBJ2-7; D might be TRBD1 (6 bases). The CDR3 is made up of 15 amino acids. In germline, CDR1 is ENHRY, CDR2 SYGVKD. Trimming left V 0 bases short and J 0 bases short, with 9 bases between. In DNA form, the CDR3 reads TGTGCCATCAGTGAGTCGAGGGGGATCTCCTACGAGCAGTACTTC. Translating gives CAISESRGISYEQYF.

Worth noting for this clonotype: Compared with germline, one end of the junction differs, possibly owing to a read error. The chain recombines TRBV28 with TRBJ2-5; D tentatively reads TRBD1 or TRBD2 (5 bases each). The germline CDR1 and CDR2 sequences are MDHEN and SYDVKM. CDR3 length: 14 amino acids. The CDR3 nucleotides are TGTGCCAGCAATTTACGGGACCGGGGAGAGACCCAGTACTTC. Its protein product is CASNLRDRGETQYF. The entire variable domain, with the rest obtained from reference TRBV28 and TRBJ2-5, is as follows: DVKVTQSSRYLVKRTGEKVFLECVQDMDHENMFWYRQDPGLGLRLIYFSYDVKMKEKGDIPEGYSVSREKKERFSLILESASTNQTSMYLCASNLRDRGETQYFGPGTRLLVL.

As concerns this clonotype: A clone one base away is much larger, so this may be a read error. The rearrangement uses TRBV11-2 and TRBJ1-4; D is unclear. There are 13 residues in the CDR3. Germline V lookup: CDR1 SGHAT, CDR2 FQNNGV. The CDR3 DNA is TGTGCCAGCAGCTTAAGCAGAAATGAAAAACTGTTATTT. Its translation is CASSLSRNEKLLF.

As to this clonotype: A read error is possible here, since a much larger clone lies one base away. The chain joins TRBV6-6 to TRBJ2-3, with D possibly called TRBD1 or TRBD2 (5 bases each). The CDR3 spans 16 residues. The germline V gene encodes CDR1 MNHNY and CDR2 SVGAGI (reference sequence). CDR3 in amino acids: CTSSYMGERTTDTQYF. The CDR3 bases are TGTACCAGCAGTTACATGGGGGAGCGAACCACAGATACGCAGTATTTT.

To note about this clonotype: A junction end diverges from the germline sequence, so it may reflect a read error. The chain carries TRBV5-1 and TRBJ2-7; a possible D gene is TRBD2 (6 bases). CDR3 length: 14 amino acids. Per germline, CDR1 SGHRS and CDR2 YFSETQ. CDR3 coding DNA: TGCGTCAGCAGCCCCGGGAGACAGACCTACGAGCAGTACTTC. Protein sequence: CVSSPGRQTYEQYF.

About this clonotype itself: A much larger clone differs by one base, so this may be a read error. CDR3 coding DNA: TGTGCCAGCAGTTTTAGTGCGGAGACCCACTACTTC. It specifies CASSFSAETHYF. This chain uses TRBV12-3 or TRBV12-4 with TRBJ2-5; no firm D call. The length of the CDR3 is 12 residues.

To note about this clonotype: One junction end disagrees with the germline gene, perhaps due to a read error. The chain employs TRBV12-3 or TRBV12-4 and TRBJ2-1; D is possibly TRBD2 (5 bases). The CDR3 consists of 15 residues. The CDR3 here is CPSRYDGGLYNEQFF. In DNA form, the CDR3 reads TGTCCCAGTAGATACGACGGAGGACTCTACAATGAGCAGTTCTTC.

This clonotype was counted many times. The chain recombines TRBV29-1 with TRBJ1-1; no definite D call. The CDR3 contains 13 residues. V lost 7 bases, J lost 0 bases, and 12 bases lay in between. In germline, CDR1 is SQVTM, CDR2 ANQGSEA. For the CDR3, the DNA is TGCAGCGCCCTACAGAATTTGAACACTGAAGCTTTCTTT. Its translation: CSALQNLNTEAFF.

This chain joins TRBV4-2 and TRBJ2-7; 9 bases match TRBD2. The length of the CDR3 is 16 residues. J was trimmed by 3 bases and V by 11 bases; bases with no gene match: 17. The germline V gene has CDR1 LGHNA and CDR2 YNFKEQ. The CDR3 DNA is TGTGCCTGCATCCAAGAAGCGGCGGGAGGGTTCTACGAGCAGTACTTC. Translation gives CACIQEAAGGFYEQYF.